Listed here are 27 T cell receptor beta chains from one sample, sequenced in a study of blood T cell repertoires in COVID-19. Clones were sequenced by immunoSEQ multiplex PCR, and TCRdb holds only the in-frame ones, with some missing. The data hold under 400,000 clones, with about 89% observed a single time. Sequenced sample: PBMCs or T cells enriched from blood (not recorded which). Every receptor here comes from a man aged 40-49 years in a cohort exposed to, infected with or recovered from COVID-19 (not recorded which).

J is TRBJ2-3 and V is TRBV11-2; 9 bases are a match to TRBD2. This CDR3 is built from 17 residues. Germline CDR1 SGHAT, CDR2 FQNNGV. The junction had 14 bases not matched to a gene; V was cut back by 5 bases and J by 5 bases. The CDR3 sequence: CASSQNVAGAGGDTQYF. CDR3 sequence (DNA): TGTGCCAGCAGCCAAAACGTAGCGGGAGCGGGGGGAGATACGCAGTATTTT.

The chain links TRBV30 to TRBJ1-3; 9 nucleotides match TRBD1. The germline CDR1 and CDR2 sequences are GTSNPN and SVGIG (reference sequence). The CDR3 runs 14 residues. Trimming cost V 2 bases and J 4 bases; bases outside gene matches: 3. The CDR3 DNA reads TGTGCCTGGAGTACCGGGACAGGGGGAAACACCATATATTTT. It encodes CAWSTGTGGNTIYF.

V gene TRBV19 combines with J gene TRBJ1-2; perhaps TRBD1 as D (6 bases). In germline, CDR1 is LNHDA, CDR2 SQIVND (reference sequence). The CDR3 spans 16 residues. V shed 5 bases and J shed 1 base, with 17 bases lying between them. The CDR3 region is CASSGPVGAFNYGYTF. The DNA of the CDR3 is TGTGCCAGTAGTGGGCCTGTGGGGGCCTTTAACTATGGCTACACCTTC.

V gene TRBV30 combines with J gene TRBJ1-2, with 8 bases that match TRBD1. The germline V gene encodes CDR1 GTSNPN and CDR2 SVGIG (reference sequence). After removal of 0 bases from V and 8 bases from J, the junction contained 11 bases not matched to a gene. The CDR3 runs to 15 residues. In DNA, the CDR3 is TGTGCCTGGAGTGTAAATCAGGGGGCCCCGTTGGGCTACACCTTC. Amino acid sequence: CAWSVNQGAPLGYTF. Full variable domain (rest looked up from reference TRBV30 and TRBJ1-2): SQTIHQWPATLVQPVGSPLSLECTVEGTSNPNLYWYRQAAGRGLQLLFYSVGIGQISSEVPQNLSASRPQDRQFILSSKKLLLSDSGFYLCAWSVNQGAPLGYTFGSGTRLTVV.

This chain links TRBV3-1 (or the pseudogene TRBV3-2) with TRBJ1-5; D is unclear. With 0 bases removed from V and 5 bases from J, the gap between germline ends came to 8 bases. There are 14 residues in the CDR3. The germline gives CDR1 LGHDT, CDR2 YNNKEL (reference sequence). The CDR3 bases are TGTGCCAGCAGCCAAGAAGGAGGCTATCAGCCCCAGCATTTT. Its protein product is CASSQEGGYQPQHF.

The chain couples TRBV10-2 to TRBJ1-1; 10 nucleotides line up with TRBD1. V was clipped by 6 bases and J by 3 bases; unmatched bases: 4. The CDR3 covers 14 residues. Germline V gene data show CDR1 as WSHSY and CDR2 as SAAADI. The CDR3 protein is CASRGDRGHTEAFF. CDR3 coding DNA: TGCGCCAGCAGAGGAGACAGGGGGCACACTGAAGCTTTCTTT.

The CDR3 bases are TGTGCCAGCAGCCGCACACCGGGACGGGAGGGCACTGAAGCTTTCTTT. Translating gives CASSRTPGREGTEAFF. The chain employs TRBV3-1 (or the pseudogene TRBV3-2) and TRBJ1-1; D possibly corresponds to TRBD1 (5 bases). The ends were cut back, 4 bases at V and 4 bases at J, with 19 bases in the middle. The CDR3 loop spans 16 amino acids. Germline V gene data show CDR1 as LGHDT and CDR2 as YNNKEL (reference sequence).

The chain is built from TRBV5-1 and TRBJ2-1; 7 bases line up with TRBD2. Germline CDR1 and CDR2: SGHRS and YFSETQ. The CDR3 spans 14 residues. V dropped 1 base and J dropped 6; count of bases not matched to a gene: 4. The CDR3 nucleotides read TGCGCCAGCAGCTTGCTGACTAGCATCAATGAGCAGTTCTTC. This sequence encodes CASSLLTSINEQFF.

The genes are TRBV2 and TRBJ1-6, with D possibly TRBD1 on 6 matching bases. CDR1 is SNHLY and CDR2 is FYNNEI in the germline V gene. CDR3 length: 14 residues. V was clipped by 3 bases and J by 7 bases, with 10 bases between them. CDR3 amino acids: CASSDRGQNSPLHF. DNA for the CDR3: TGTGCCAGCAGTGACAGGGGCCAGAATTCACCCCTCCACTTT.

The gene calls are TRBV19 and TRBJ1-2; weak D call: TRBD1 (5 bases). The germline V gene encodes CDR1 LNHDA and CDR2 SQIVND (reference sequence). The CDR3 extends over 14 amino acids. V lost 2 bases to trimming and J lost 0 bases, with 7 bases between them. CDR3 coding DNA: TGTGCCAGTAGTATAATGACAGCTAACTATGGCTACACCTTC. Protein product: CASSIMTANYGYTF.

CDR3 sequence: CASSMDRGYNEQFF. The CDR3 DNA sequence: TGCGCCAGCAGCATGGACAGGGGCTACAATGAGCAGTTCTTC. J is TRBJ2-1 and V is TRBV5-1, with 9 bases lining up with TRBD1. The J segment lost 3 bases and the V segment lost 4 bases, leaving 2 bases of the junction unmatched. This CDR3 contains 14 residues. Germline-derived CDR1 and CDR2 are SGHRS and YFSETQ.

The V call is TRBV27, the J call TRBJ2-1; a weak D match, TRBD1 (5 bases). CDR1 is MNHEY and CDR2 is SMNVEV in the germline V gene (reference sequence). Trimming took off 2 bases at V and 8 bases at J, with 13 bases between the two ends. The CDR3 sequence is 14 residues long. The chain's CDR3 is CASSLGSGFDEQFF. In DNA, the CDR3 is TGTGCCAGCAGTTTAGGGTCAGGGTTCGATGAGCAGTTCTTC.

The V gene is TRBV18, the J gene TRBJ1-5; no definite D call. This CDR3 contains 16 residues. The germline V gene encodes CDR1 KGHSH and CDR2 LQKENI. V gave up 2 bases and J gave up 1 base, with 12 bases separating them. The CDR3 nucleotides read TGTGCCAGCTCACCAGAGCCGCCAAGAAGCAATCAGCCCCAGCATTTT. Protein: CASSPEPPRSNQPQHF.

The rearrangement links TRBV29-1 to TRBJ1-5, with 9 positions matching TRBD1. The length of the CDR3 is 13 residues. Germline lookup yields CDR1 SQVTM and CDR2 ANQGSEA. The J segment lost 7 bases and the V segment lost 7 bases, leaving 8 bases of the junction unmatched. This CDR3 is CSAWTGENQPQHF. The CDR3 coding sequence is TGCAGCGCCTGGACAGGGGAAAACCAGCCCCAGCATTTT.

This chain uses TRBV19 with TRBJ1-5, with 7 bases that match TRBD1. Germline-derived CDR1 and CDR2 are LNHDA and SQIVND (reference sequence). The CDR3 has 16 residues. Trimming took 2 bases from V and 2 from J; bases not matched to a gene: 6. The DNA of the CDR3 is TGTGCCAGTAGTATAAGGGGCGGACAGGGCAATCAGCCCCAGCATTTT. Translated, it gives CASSIRGGQGNQPQHF.

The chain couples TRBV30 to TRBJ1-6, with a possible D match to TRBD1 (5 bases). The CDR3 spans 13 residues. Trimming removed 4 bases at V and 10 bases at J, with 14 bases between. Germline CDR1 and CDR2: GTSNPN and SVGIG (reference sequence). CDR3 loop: CAWMAGIGSPLHF. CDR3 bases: TGTGCCTGGATGGCAGGGATTGGGTCACCCCTCCACTTT.

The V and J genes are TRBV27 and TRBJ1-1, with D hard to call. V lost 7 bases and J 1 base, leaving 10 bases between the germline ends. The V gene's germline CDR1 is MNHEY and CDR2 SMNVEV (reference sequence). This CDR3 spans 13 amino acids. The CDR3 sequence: CASKDAENTEAFF. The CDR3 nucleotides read TGTGCCAGCAAAGACGCGGAGAACACTGAAGCTTTCTTT.

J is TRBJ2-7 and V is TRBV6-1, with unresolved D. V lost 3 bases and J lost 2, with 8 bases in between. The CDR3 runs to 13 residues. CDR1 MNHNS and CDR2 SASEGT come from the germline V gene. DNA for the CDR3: TGTGCCAGCAGTGAGCAACAAACCTACGAGCAGTACTTC. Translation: CASSEQQTYEQYF.

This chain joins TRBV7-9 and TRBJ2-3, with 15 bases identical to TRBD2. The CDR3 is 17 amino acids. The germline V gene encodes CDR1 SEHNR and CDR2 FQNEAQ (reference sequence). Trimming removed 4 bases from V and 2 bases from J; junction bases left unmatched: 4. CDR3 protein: CASSSWTSGRATDTQYF. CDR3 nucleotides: TGTGCCAGCAGCTCCTGGACTAGCGGGAGGGCCACAGATACGCAGTATTTT.

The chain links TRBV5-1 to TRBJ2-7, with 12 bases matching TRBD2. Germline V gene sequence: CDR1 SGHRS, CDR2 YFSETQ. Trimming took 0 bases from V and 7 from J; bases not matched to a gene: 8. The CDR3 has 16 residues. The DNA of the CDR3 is TGCGCCAGCAGCTTGGAGCCTAGCGGGAGGGCGGGGGAGCAGTACTTC. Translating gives CASSLEPSGRAGEQYF.

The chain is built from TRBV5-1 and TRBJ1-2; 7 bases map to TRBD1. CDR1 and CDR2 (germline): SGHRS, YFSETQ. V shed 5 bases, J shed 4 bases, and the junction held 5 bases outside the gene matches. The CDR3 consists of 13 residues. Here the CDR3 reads CASRDGTVYGYTF. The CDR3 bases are TGCGCCAGCAGAGACGGGACAGTCTATGGCTACACCTTC.

The chain's CDR3 is CASTPGGVYGYTF. The CDR3 DNA reads as TGTGCCAGCACCCCAGGGGGCGTTTATGGCTACACCTTC. The chain joins TRBV2 to TRBJ1-2, with 8 bases aligning to TRBD1. CDR3 length equals 13 residues. V was pared by 7 bases and J by 5 bases, with 6 bases of the junction left unmatched. In germline, CDR1 is SNHLY, CDR2 FYNNEI.

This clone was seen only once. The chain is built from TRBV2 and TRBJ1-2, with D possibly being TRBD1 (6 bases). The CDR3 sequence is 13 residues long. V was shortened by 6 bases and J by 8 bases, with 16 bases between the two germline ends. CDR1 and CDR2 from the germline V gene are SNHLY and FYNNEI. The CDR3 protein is CASRNRVVGGYTF. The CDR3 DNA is TGTGCCAGCAGAAACAGGGTCGTGGGGGGCTACACCTTC.

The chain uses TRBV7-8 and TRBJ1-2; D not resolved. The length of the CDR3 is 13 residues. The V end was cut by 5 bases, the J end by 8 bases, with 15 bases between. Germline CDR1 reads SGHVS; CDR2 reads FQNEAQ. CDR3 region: CASSEQQNRGYTF. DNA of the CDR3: TGTGCCAGCAGCGAACAGCAGAACCGGGGCTACACCTTC.

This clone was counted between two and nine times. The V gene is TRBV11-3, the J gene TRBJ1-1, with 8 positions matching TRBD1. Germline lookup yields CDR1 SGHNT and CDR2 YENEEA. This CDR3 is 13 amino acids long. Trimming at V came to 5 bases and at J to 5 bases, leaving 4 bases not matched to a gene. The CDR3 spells CASSQGARTEAFF. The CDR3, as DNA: TGTGCCAGCAGCCAGGGGGCGCGTACTGAAGCTTTCTTT.

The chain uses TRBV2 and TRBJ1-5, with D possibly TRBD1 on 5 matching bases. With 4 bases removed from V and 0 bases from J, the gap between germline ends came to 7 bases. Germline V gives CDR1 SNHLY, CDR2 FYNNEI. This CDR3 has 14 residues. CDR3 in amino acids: CASSGQYSNQPQHF. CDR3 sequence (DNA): TGTGCCAGCAGTGGACAGTATAGCAATCAGCCCCAGCATTTT.

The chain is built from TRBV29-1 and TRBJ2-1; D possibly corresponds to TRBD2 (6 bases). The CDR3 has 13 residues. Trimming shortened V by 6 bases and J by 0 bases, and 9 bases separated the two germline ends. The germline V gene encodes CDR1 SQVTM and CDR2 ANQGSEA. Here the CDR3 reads CSVRLVSYNEQFF. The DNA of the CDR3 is TGCAGCGTCCGACTAGTCTCCTACAATGAGCAGTTCTTC.